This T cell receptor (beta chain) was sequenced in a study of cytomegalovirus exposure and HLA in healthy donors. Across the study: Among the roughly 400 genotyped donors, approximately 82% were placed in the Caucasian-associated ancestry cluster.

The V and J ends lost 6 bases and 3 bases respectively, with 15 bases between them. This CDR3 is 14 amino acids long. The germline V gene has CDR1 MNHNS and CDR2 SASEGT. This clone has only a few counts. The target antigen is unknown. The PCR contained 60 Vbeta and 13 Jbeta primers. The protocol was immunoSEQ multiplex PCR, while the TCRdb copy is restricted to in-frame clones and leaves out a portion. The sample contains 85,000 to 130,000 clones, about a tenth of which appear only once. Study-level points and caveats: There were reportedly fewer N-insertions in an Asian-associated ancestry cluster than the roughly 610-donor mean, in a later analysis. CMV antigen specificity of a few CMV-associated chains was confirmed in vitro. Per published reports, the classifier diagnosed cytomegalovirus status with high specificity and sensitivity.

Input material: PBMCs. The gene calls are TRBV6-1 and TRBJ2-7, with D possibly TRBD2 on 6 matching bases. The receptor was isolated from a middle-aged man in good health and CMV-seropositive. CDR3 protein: CASRVGTYGYEQYF. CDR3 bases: TGTGCCAGCAGGGTCGGGACTTATGGCTACGAGCAGTACTTC.